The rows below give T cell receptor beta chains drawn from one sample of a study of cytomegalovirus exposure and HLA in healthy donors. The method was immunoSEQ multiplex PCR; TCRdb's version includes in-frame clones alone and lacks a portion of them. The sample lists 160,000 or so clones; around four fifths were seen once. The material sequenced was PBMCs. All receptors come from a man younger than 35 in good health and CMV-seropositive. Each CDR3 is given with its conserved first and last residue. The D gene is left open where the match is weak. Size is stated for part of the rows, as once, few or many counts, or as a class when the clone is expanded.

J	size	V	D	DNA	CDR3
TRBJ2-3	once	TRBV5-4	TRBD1	TGTGCCAGCAGCCCGGACAGGGCAATAAGCACAGATACGCAGTATTTT	CASSPDRAISTDTQYF
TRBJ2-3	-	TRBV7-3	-	TGTGCCAGCAGCCCTGCCAGGGAAGATACGCAGTATTTT	CASSPAREDTQYF
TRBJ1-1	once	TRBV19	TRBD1	TGTGCCAGTAGTACGGACAGGGGGGACGTGAACACTGAAGCTTTCTTT	CASSTDRGDVNTEAFF
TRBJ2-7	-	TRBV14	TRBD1	TGTGCCAGCAGCCAAGTGTCGGGACAGGCATCCGAGCAGTACTTC	CASSQVSGQASEQYF
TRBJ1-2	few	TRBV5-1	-	TGCGCCAGCAGCTCCCTTAGTACCTCTAACTATGGCTACACCTTC	CASSSLSTSNYGYTF
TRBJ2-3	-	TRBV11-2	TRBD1	TGTGCCAGCAGCTTGGGACAGGGGGGCGCAGATACGCAGTATTTT	CASSLGQGGADTQYF
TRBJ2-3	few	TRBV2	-	TGTGCCAGCAGCGGACTAGTGGGGGGGCCAGATACGCAGTATTTT	CASSGLVGGPDTQYF
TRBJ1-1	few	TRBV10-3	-	TGTGCCATCAGTGAACAGGAGAACACTGAAGCTTTCTTT	CAISEQENTEAFF
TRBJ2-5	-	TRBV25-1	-	TGTGCCAGCAGTGACGGTATATATTCGGGAGAGACCCAGTACTTC	CASSDGIYSGETQYF
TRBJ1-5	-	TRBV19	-	TGTGCCAGTAGTGACGTAGGGGTGGCCAATCAGCCCCAGCATTTT	CASSDVGVANQPQHF
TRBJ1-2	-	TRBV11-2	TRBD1	TGTGCCAGCAGCCGACAGGGGTTCGATGGCTACACCTTC	CASSRQGFDGYTF
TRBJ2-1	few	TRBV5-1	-	TGCGCCAGCAGCTTGGGACTCAACATTCCTTACAATGAGCAGTTCTTC	CASSLGLNIPYNEQFF
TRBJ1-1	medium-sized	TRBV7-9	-	TGTGCCAGCACCTCGACAGAAGCTTTCTTT	CASTSTEAFF
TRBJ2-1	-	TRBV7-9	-	TGTGCCAGCAGCAGCCCGACTAGTGGGGGTTCCGACTACAATGAGCAGTTCTTC	CASSSPTSGGSDYNEQFF
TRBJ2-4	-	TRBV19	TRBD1	TGTGCCAGTAGTAAAGGCATGGATCAGGGGGCAGTAGCCAAAAACATTCAGTACTTC	CASSKGMDQGAVAKNIQYF
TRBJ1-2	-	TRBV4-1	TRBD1	TGCGCCAGCAGCCAAGCAATACAGGGGTCGGGCTACACCTTC	CASSQAIQGSGYTF
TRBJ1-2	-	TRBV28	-	TGTGCCAGCAGACAGGGCAACTATGGCTACACCTTC	CASRQGNYGYTF
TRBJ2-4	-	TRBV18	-	TGTGCCAGCTCAGGAGTTCCTGCGGGTGGAAACATTCAGTACTTC	CASSGVPAGGNIQYF
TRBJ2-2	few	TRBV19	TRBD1	TGTGCCAGATCGGGACAGGGGGCGGGTGGGGACACCGGGGAGCTGTTTTTT	CARSGQGAGGDTGELFF
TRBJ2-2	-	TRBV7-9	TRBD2	TGTGCCAGCACGAGAGCGGGGGGGGAGCTGTTTTTT	CASTRAGGELFF
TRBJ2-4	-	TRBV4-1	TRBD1	TGCGCCAGCAGCCAAGGCCGGGACAGCAAAAACATTCAGTACTTC	CASSQGRDSKNIQYF
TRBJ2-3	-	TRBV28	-	TGTGCCAGCAGTTTATCTCGGAGCACAGATACGCAGTATTTT	CASSLSRSTDTQYF
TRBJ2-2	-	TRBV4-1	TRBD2	TGCGCCAGCAGCCTAGTGGGGGGGATGGGGGAGCTGTTTTTT	CASSLVGGMGELFF
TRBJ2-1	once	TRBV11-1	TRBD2	TGTGCCAGCAGCCCCGAACTGGGGGGGAATGAGCAGTTCTTC	CASSPELGGNEQFF
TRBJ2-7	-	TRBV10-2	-	TGCGCCAGCAGTACCGAGGGGGGGGTCGTTTGGTACGAGCAGTACTTC	CASSTEGGVVWYEQYF
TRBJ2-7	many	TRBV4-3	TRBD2	TGCGCCAGCAGCCAAGATACCCGCGGGAGGGCCTACGAGCAGTACTTC	CASSQDTRGRAYEQYF
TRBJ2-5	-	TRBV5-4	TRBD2	TGTGCCAGCAGCTTGGTACTAGCGGGAGGGACGTACCAAGAGACCCAGTACTTC	CASSLVLAGGTYQETQYF